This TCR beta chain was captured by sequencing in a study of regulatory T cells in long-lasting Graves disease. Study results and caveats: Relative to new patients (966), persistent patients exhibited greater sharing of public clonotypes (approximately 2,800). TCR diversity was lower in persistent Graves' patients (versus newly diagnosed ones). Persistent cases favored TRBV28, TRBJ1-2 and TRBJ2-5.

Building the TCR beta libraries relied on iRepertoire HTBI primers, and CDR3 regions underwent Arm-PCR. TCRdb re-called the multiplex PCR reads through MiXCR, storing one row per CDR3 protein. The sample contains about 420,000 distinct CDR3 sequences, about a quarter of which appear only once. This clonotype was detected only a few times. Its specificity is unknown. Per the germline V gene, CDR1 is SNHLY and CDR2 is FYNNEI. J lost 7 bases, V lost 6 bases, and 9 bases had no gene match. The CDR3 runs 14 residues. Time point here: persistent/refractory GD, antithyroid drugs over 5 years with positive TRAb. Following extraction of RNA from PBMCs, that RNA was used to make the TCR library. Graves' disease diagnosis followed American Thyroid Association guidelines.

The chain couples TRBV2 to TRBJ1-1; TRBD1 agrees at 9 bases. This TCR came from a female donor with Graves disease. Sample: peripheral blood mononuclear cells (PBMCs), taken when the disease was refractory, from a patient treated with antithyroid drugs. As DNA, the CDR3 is TGTGCCAGCAGCCAGGGACAGGGATTAAGTGAAGCTTTCTTT. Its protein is CASSQGQGLSEAFF.